What follows are 12 T cell receptor beta chains derived from one specimen sequenced in a study of shared clonotypes between healthy human individuals. Terminally differentiated effector memory CD45RA+ cells were left out of the naive CD8 fraction, which was CD45RO-negative and positively selected for CCR7. Generated by immunoSEQ multiplex PCR, the TCRdb table keeps only in-frame clones and is missing some. The top ten hold about 1.1% of the sample, which has more than 2 million clones, about 95% seen once. The sample was naive CD8+ T cells sorted from blood. These TCRs come from a man between 18 and 35 years old in good health.

V usage is TRBV5-1 and J usage is TRBJ2-7, with D possibly TRBD1 on 6 matching bases. The CDR3 sequence is 14 residues long. The V gene lost 0 bases and the J gene lost 5 bases, with 12 bases spanning the gap. Germline loops: CDR1 SGHRS, CDR2 YFSETQ. This chain's CDR3 is CASSLGAGDHEQYF. CDR3 in DNA: TGCGCCAGCAGCTTGGGGGCAGGGGACCACGAGCAGTACTTC.

The chain couples TRBV28 to TRBJ2-7; the match to TRBD2 covers 8 bases. The germline V gene encodes CDR1 MDHEN and CDR2 SYDVKM. This CDR3 has 17 amino acids. V lost 0 bases, J lost 3 bases, and 10 bases stayed unmatched. The CDR3 loop is CASSLWLAGGTDYEQYF. The DNA for the CDR3 is TGTGCCAGCAGTTTATGGTTGGCGGGGGGCACGGACTACGAGCAGTACTTC.

As concerns this clone: At the DNA level, this CDR3 is encoded by other sequences in the same sample as well. The chain uses TRBV6-5 and TRBJ2-7, with TRBD1 matching over 7 bases. Germline CDR1 reads MNHEY; CDR2 reads SVGAGI. The CDR3 is 13 amino acids. The J segment lost 3 bases and the V segment lost 5 bases, leaving 4 bases of the junction unmatched. Written as DNA, the CDR3 is TGTGCCAGCAGTCGGACAGGCATCTACGAGCAGTACTTC. Residues: CASSRTGIYEQYF.

Concerning this clone itself: Other DNA sequences within the sample encode an identical CDR3. The genes are TRBV6-5 and TRBJ2-2; tentatively, D is TRBD2 (6 bases). The CDR3 totals 14 residues. Germline V CDR1 and CDR2: MNHEY, SVGAGI. Trimming left V 2 bases short and J 3 bases short, with 7 bases between. The CDR3 sequence: CASSYRGDTGELFF. For the CDR3, the DNA is TGTGCCAGCAGTTACCGCGGGGACACCGGGGAGCTGTTTTTT.

This clone showed up just once. Other DNA sequences in the same sample also yield this CDR3. The gene calls are TRBV19 and TRBJ2-7; D call uncertain. V was pared by 3 bases and J by 3 bases, with 9 bases between. In germline, CDR1 is LNHDA, CDR2 SQIVND (reference sequence). The CDR3 is 13 amino acids. This CDR3 reads CASSMGRSYEQYF. For the CDR3, the DNA is TGTGCCAGTAGTATGGGCAGGAGCTACGAGCAGTACTTC.

The chain uses TRBV10-2 and TRBJ1-4; possibly TRBD1 for D (5 bases). V gave up 7 bases and J gave up 7 bases, with 13 bases separating them. CDR1 and CDR2 from the germline V gene are WSHSY and SAAADI. The CDR3 extends over 13 amino acids. The CDR3 loop is CASKATGGEKLFF. CDR3 in DNA: TGCGCCAGCAAAGCCACAGGCGGTGAAAAACTGTTTTTT.

This chain uses TRBV11-2 with TRBJ1-2, with D tentatively TRBD1 (6 bases). The germline V gene has CDR1 SGHAT and CDR2 FQNNGV. The V and J ends lost 0 bases and 5 bases respectively, with 10 bases between them. The CDR3 runs 14 residues. The CDR3 nucleotides are TGTGCCAGCAGCTTAGATCCTGGACAGTATGGCTACACCTTC. Translated, it gives CASSLDPGQYGYTF.

This clone was detected only once. The junction and the germline gene differ at one end; a read error may be behind it. The sample carries other DNA sequences with the same CDR3. This chain uses TRBV6-5 with TRBJ2-2, with D maybe TRBD1 (6 bases). Germline CDR1 and CDR2: MNHEY and SVGAGI. The CDR3 is 14 amino acids. Here the CDR3 reads CASSYSGETGELFF. The CDR3 DNA sequence: TGTGCCAGCAGCTACTCAGGGGAAACCGGGGAGCTGTTTTTT.

The chain has TRBV4-1 and TRBJ2-1; 11 bases map to TRBD2. Unmatched junction bases numbered 7, after V lost 4 bases and J lost 2 bases. The CDR3 sequence is 17 residues long. Looked up from germline, CDR1 is MGHRA and CDR2 is YSYEKL. In nucleotides, the CDR3 is TGCGCCAGCAGCCCTAGACTAGCGGGGACCCCCTACAATGAGCAGTTCTTC. It encodes CASSPRLAGTPYNEQFF.

The chain joins TRBV11-2 to TRBJ2-7; TRBD2 agrees at 11 bases. The CDR3 sequence is 15 residues long. The V gene end was trimmed by 6 bases and the J gene end by 2 bases; junction bases not matched to a gene: 6. Germline V gene lookup returns CDR1 SGHAT and CDR2 FQNNGV. The CDR3: CASSFETSGAYEQYF. Written as DNA, the CDR3 is TGTGCCAGCAGTTTTGAGACTAGCGGGGCCTACGAGCAGTACTTC.

This clone was seen just once. The rearrangement joins TRBV2 to TRBJ2-1; 8 bases are a match to TRBD1. V lost 6 bases and J lost 5; bases outside the gene matches: 6. Germline CDR1 and CDR2: SNHLY and FYNNEI. The CDR3 has 14 amino acids. The CDR3 nucleotides are TGTGCCAGCAGGAACAGGGGACAGGACAATGAGCAGTTCTTC. Its translation: CASRNRGQDNEQFF.

The rearrangement joins TRBV13 to TRBJ2-5; 7 positions match TRBD2. CDR3 size: 18 residues. V lost 5 bases and J lost 1; bases outside the gene matches: 16. CDR1 PRHDT and CDR2 FYEKMQ come from the germline V gene (reference sequence). The CDR3 DNA reads TGTGCCAGCAGCCCCTCAGGACTGGGGGGGAGGGTCCAAGAGACCCAGTACTTC. It yields the protein CASSPSGLGGRVQETQYF.